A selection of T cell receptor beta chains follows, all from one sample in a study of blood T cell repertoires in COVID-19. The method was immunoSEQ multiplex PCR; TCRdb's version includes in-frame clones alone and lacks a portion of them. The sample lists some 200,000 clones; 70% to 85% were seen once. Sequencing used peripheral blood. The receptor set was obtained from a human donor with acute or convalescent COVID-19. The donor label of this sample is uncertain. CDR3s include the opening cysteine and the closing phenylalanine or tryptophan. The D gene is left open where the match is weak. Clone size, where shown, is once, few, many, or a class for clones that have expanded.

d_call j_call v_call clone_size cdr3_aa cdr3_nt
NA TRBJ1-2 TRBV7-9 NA CASRKEGLYGYTF TGTGCCAGCAGGAAGGAAGGACTCTATGGCTACACCTTC
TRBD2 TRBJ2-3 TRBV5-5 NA CASRPSGAGLGTDTQYF TGTGCCAGCAGACCTAGCGGGGCGGGTCTTGGCACAGATACGCAGTATTTT
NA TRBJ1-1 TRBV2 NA CASGGEGITEAFF TGTGCCAGCGGTGGGGAGGGAATTACTGAAGCTTTCTTT
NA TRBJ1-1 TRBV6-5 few CASSQQGYGAFF TGTGCCAGCAGCCAACAGGGATATGGAGCTTTCTTT
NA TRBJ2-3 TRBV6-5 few CASSYGVRASGDTQYF TGTGCCAGCAGTTACGGTGTGAGGGCCTCGGGAGATACGCAGTATTTT
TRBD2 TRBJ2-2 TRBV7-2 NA CASSLGAGVAGEGELFF TGTGCCAGCAGCTTAGGAGCAGGAGTAGCGGGAGAGGGGGAGCTGTTTTTT
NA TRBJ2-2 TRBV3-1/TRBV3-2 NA CASSPRDFNTGELFF TGTGCCAGCAGCCCCCGGGACTTCAACACCGGGGAGCTGTTTTTT
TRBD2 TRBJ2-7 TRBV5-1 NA CASSLAASGEGYEQYF TGCGCCAGCAGCTTGGCCGCTAGCGGGGAGGGTTACGAGCAGTACTTC
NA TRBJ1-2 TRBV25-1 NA CASSESGGRTGLYGYTF TGTGCCAGCAGTGAATCGGGGGGACGGACGGGCCTCTATGGCTACACCTTC
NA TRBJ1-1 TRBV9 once CASSVGGETEAFF TGTGCCAGCAGCGTAGGGGGGGAAACTGAAGCTTTCTTT
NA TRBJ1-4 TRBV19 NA CASSPLRWEKLFF TGTGCCAGTAGTCCTCTTCGGTGGGAAAAACTGTTTTTT
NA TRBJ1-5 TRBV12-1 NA CASSSSLYREIGRNSNQPQHF TGTGCCAGCAGCTCGTCACTTTACAGGGAAATTGGCCGGAATAGCAATCAGCCCCAGCATTTT
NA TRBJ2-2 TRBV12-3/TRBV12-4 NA CASSLVGEGELFF TGTGCCAGCAGTTTAGTGGGCGAGGGGGAGCTGTTTTTT
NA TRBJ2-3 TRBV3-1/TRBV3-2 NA CASSKEADTQYF TGTGCCAGCTCAAAGGAGGCAGATACGCAGTATTTT
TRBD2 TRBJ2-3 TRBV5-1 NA CASSHGLAGGPLVGTQYF TGCGCCAGCAGCCACGGACTAGCGGGAGGCCCACTGGTTGGGACGCAGTATTTT
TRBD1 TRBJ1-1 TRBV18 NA CASSPGQGTEAFF TGTGCCAGCTCACCAGGACAGGGGACTGAAGCTTTCTTT
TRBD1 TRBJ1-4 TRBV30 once CAWSSTGTGLWKLFF TGTGCCTGGAGTTCCACCGGGACAGGGTTGTGGAAACTGTTTTTT
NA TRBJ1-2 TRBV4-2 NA CASSQEQGIQGYTF TGTGCCAGCAGCCAAGAACAGGGTATCCAAGGCTACACCTTC
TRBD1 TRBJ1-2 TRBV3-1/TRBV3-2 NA CASSLTGSYTF TGTGCCAGCAGCCTGACAGGGTCCTACACCTTC
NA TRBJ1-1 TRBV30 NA CACNIGGQTNTEAFF TGTGCCTGTAACATCGGCGGACAGACGAACACTGAAGCTTTCTTT
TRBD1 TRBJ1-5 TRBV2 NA CASRDRFSNQPQHF TGTGCCAGCAGGGACAGGTTTAGCAATCAGCCCCAGCATTTT
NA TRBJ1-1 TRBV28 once CASSSGGGATEAFF TGTGCCAGCAGTTCCGGCGGGGGGGCGACTGAAGCTTTCTTT
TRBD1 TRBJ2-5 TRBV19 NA CASSIKGGGQETQYF TGTGCCAGTAGTATAAAAGGGGGCGGGCAAGAGACCCAGTACTTC
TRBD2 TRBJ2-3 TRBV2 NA CASSGTSGGTDTQYF TGTGCCAGCAGCGGGACTAGCGGGGGCACAGATACGCAGTATTTT
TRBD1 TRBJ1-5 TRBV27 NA CASSRDRGHQPQHF TGTGCCAGCAGCCGCGACAGGGGGCATCAGCCCCAGCATTTT
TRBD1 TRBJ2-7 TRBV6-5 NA CASSLDRGYEQYF TGTGCCAGCAGCTTGGACAGGGGCTACGAGCAGTACTTC